Shown below are 19 T cell receptor beta chains from a single sample sequenced in a study of shared clonotypes between healthy human individuals. Repertoires were generated with immunoSEQ multiplex PCR, while TCRdb's copy carries only in-frame clones and drops some. Of some 1.1 million clones listed, roughly 77% are singletons. Material: memory CD4+ T cells from PBMCs. The subset is: CD45RA-negative fraction. These receptors all stem from a man aged 18 to 29 in good health. Some clones in this sample may be carry-over from other donors' samples.

This clone has a handful of counts. The chain combines TRBV19 with TRBJ1-2; D call uncertain. Germline V gene data show CDR1 as LNHDA and CDR2 as SQIVND (reference sequence). The CDR3 consists of 11 residues. V lost 11 bases and J lost 6, with 13 bases in between. CDR3 sequence: CACGRPDGYTF. CDR3 in DNA: TGTGCCTGCGGACGGCCGGATGGCTACACCTTC.

The V call is TRBV10-3, the J call TRBJ2-5; a weak D match, TRBD1 (6 bases). The CDR3 totals 16 residues. Trimming took 0 bases from V and 4 from J, leaving 15 bases between them. The germline gives CDR1 ENHRY, CDR2 SYGVKD. For the CDR3, the DNA is TGTGCCATCAGTGAGTCAGGGAACAGGGCTACAGAGACCCAGTACTTC. This encodes CAISESGNRATETQYF.

As for this clone: One junction end disagrees with the germline gene, perhaps due to a read error. V gene TRBV10-3 combines with J gene TRBJ2-7, with 12 bases lining up with TRBD2. There are 12 residues in the CDR3. Germline assignment: CDR1 ENHRY and CDR2 SYGVKD. The DNA for the CDR3 is TGTGCCACCAAGCCCCCTAGCGGGAGGGAGTTATTC. Translated, it gives CATKPPSGRELF.

This clone was seen more than once but under ten times. The chain is built from TRBV20-1 and TRBJ2-5; D unclear. The CDR3 runs 11 residues. CDR1 and CDR2 (germline): DFQATT, SNEGSKA (reference sequence). With 6 bases removed from V and 6 bases from J, the gap between germline ends came to 11 bases. In DNA, the CDR3 is TGCAGTGCCCGACCCCAGCAGACCCAGTACTTC. Amino acids: CSARPQQTQYF.

The chain links TRBV11-2 to TRBJ1-2; D unresolved. CDR3 length equals 13 residues. The V gene's germline CDR1 is SGHAT and CDR2 FQNNGV. Trimming pared 4 bases from V and 4 bases from J, leaving 10 bases between. CDR3 region: CASSSAGAYGYTF. The CDR3 DNA reads as TGTGCCAGCAGCTCCGCGGGTGCCTATGGCTACACCTTC.

Concerning this clone: Other DNA sequences in this sample translate to the same CDR3. The chain is built from TRBV10-2 and TRBJ1-6, with TRBD1 matching over 8 bases. Germline V lookup: CDR1 WSHSY, CDR2 SAAADI. With V trimmed by 4 bases and J by 9 bases, 5 bases remained unmatched. The CDR3 runs to 14 residues. The CDR3 nucleotides are TGCGCCAGCAGTGGACAGGGGCTAAGTTCACCCCTCCACTTT. Protein: CASSGQGLSSPLHF.

V gene TRBV6-5 combines with J gene TRBJ1-1; no clear D. Germline values: CDR1 MNHEY, CDR2 SVGAGI. The CDR3 runs 14 residues. V lost 5 bases to trimming and J lost 10 bases, with 20 bases between them. CDR3 nucleotide sequence: TGTGCCAGCAGTCCAAAAGGGCAGGCAAGTGGAGCTTTCTTT. It encodes CASSPKGQASGAFF.

The chain has TRBV18 and TRBJ2-2, with D possibly matching TRBD1 (6 bases). The CDR3 length is 15 residues. V was shortened by 3 bases and J by 1 base, with 9 bases between the two germline ends. Germline loops: CDR1 KGHSH, CDR2 LQKENI. The CDR3: CASSPQGQNTGELFF. CDR3 DNA sequence: TGTGCCAGCTCACCCCAGGGGCAGAACACCGGGGAGCTGTTTTTT. The entire variable domain, with the rest obtained from reference TRBV18 and TRBJ2-2, is as follows: NAGVMQNPRHLVRRRGQEARLRCSPMKGHSHVYWYRQLPEEGLKFMVYLQKENIIDESGMPKERFSAEFPKEGPSILRIQQVVRGDSAAYFCASSPQGQNTGELFFGEGSRLTVL.

For this clone: This same CDR3 is encoded by further DNA sequences in the sample. This chain joins TRBV27 and TRBJ2-7; 9 bases map to TRBD1. J lost 0 bases, V lost 6 bases, and 3 bases had no gene match. Germline CDR1 and CDR2: MNHEY and SMNVEV (reference sequence). The CDR3 consists of 14 residues. CDR3: CASRLQGASYEQYF. The CDR3 DNA sequence: TGTGCCAGCAGGCTACAGGGGGCCTCCTACGAGCAGTACTTC.

The chain links TRBV13 to TRBJ2-7, with TRBD2 as a possible D gene (6 bases). The CDR3 contains 16 residues. V lost 2 bases and J 0 bases, leaving 14 bases between the germline ends. From germline, CDR1 is PRHDT and CDR2 FYEKMQ (reference sequence). CDR3 bases: TGTGCCAGCAGCTTACTGGGGGACGGGAGCTCCTACGAGCAGTACTTC. Protein: CASSLLGDGSSYEQYF.

This clone came up once. The chain recombines TRBV27 with TRBJ1-3; D possibly corresponds to TRBD1 (5 bases). CDR1 and CDR2 from the germline V gene are MNHEY and SMNVEV (reference sequence). The V end was cut by 2 bases, the J end by 0 bases, with 8 bases between. The CDR3 totals 15 residues. In DNA, the CDR3 is TGTGCCAGCAGTTTAGGGGCTTTCTCTGGAAACACCATATATTTT. Protein sequence: CASSLGAFSGNTIYF.

Regarding this clone: Sequence at one end of the junction differs from germline and may be a read error. The rearrangement joins TRBV18 to TRBJ2-7; TRBD1 matches at 12 bases. The CDR3 contains 14 residues. The germline gives CDR1 KGHSH, CDR2 LQKENI. The CDR3 here is CASTPGQGADEQYF. The CDR3 bases are TGTGCCAGCACACCGGGACAGGGGGCGGACGAGCAGTACTTC.

A few counts support this clone. The chain uses TRBV7-8 and TRBJ1-1; D uncertain. This CDR3 contains 12 residues. From germline, CDR1 is SGHVS and CDR2 FQNEAQ. The V end lost 3 bases, the J end lost 1 base, and 3 bases lay between the germline ends. The CDR3 is CASSFSNTEAFF. In DNA form, the CDR3 reads TGTGCCAGCAGCTTTTCGAACACTGAAGCTTTCTTT.

The chain carries TRBV28 and TRBJ2-7; D is unclear. The germline V gene has CDR1 MDHEN and CDR2 SYDVKM. Trimming left V 7 bases short and J 1 base short, with 11 bases between. CDR3 size: 13 residues. Written as DNA, the CDR3 is TGTGCCAGCACCTTAGCATCATCCTACGAGCAGTACTTC. As protein: CASTLASSYEQYF.

Turning to this clone: Other nucleotide sequences in the sample specify the same CDR3. The chain is built from TRBV11-2 and TRBJ2-1; possible D gene TRBD2, 5 bases. V dropped 1 base and J dropped 3 bases, with 7 bases sitting between them. The CDR3 totals 14 residues. Germline lookup yields CDR1 SGHAT and CDR2 FQNNGV. CDR3 in DNA: TGTGCCAGCAGCTTAGTTACTAGCTACAATGAGCAGTTCTTC. Protein: CASSLVTSYNEQFF.

The V call is TRBV6-6, the J call TRBJ1-2; possibly TRBD1 for D (6 bases). CDR1 is MNHNY and CDR2 is SVGAGI in the germline V gene (reference sequence). V was trimmed by 5 bases and J by 10 bases, leaving 17 bases between them. The CDR3 has 13 residues. The CDR3 bases are TGTGCCAGCAGTGAGGGACAAGGAATCTCCTACACCTTC. This translates into CASSEGQGISYTF.

This clone was detected only once. The chain joins TRBV21-1 to TRBJ1-2; the D segment call TRBD1 is taken from the table without a DNA check. TRBV21-1 is a pseudogene locus. This CDR3 has 14 residues. In DNA, the CDR3 is TGTGCCAGCCCCACTTCGACAGGGTGGAATGGCTACACCTTC. Translated, it gives CASPTSTGWNGYTF.

The chain links TRBV11-3 to TRBJ2-5; D remains ambiguous. This CDR3 is 12 amino acids long. Per the germline V gene, CDR1 is SGHNT and CDR2 is YENEEA. The ends were cut back, 5 bases at V and 5 bases at J, with 9 bases in the middle. DNA of the CDR3: TGTGCCAGCAGCCTCCTCCGGGAGACCCAGTACTTC. It encodes CASSLLRETQYF.

V and J are TRBV5-1 and TRBJ2-3; TRBD2 aligns across 9 bases. This CDR3 is 14 amino acids long. CDR1 and CDR2 from the germline V gene are SGHRS and YFSETQ. V lost 4 bases, J lost 6 bases, and 6 bases stayed unmatched. DNA for the CDR3: TGCGCCAGCAGCACTGGGACTAGCAGTGATACGCAGTATTTT. It translates to CASSTGTSSDTQYF. Full variable domain (rest looked up from reference TRBV5-1 and TRBJ2-3): KAGVTQTPRYLIKTRGQQVTLSCSPISGHRSVSWYQQTPGQGLQFLFEYFSETQRNKGNFPGRFSGRQFSNSRSEMNVSTLELGDSALYLCASSTGTSSDTQYFGPGTRLTVL.